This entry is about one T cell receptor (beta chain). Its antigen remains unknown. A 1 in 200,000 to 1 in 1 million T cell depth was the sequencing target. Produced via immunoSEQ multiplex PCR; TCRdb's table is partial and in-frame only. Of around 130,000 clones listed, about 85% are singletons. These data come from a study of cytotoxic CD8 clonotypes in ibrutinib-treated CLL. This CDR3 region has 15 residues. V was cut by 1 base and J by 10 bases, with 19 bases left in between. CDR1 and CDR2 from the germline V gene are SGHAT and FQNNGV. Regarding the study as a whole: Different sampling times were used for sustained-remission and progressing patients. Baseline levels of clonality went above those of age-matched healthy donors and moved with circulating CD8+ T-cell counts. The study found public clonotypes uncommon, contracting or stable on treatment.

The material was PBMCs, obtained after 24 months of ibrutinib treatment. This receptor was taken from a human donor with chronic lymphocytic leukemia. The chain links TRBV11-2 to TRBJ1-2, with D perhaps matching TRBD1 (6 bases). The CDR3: CASSLGTGSARAYTF. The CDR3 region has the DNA TGTGCCAGCAGCTTAGGTACAGGGTCGGCCAGAGCCTACACCTTC.